This TCR beta chain was documented in a study of blood T cell repertoires in COVID-19 (dated by TCRdb to 2018 to 2021). Study-wide context: Samples from collaborators originated in the United States, Italy and Spain and spanned both the acute and convalescent phases of COVID-19. The prospective study material was composed of cDNA or gDNA derived from T cells, B-cell-depleted T cells, or PBMCs. Subjects who had been exposed to COVID-19, were actively infected with it, or had recovered from it provided the deeply sampled blood TCRbeta repertoires that made up the dataset. The repertoires were released in a freely available public database meant as a resource for research on the immune response to SARS-CoV-2. The samples were drawn from two sources: the first 160 participants of the ongoing ImmuneRACE study, and fewer than 1,500 subjects contributed by 6 global collaborators. A de-identified subject ID, COVID-19 status, age in years and sex were almost always included in the sample metadata. Where available, HLA class I and class II types were obtained from metadata supplied by the sample provider rather than from assay-based typing.

The investigation overall reported the following: The amount of clinical and demographic metadata varied by source and participant and was provided uncurated.

One collaborating source in Seattle enrolled patients while the patients were actively infected and followed the patients over time throughout the course of disease. Each collaborating institution followed its own protocols to collect whole blood in K2EDTA tubes. For TCRbeta analysis, collaborator samples were shipped as frozen whole blood, as isolated PBMCs, or as DNA extracted from either sample type. Concerning this clone itself: It has no known antigen specificity. Base qualities were left out, and no much larger clone turns up one base away.

CDR1 and CDR2 are read off the germline V gene as MNHEY and SVGAGI. From its cysteine to its phenylalanine, the CDR3 spans 13 amino acids. Left in the record is the CDR3 DNA by itself, 39 bases read in frame from the first base. Germline trimming amounts to 5 bases on V and 4 bases on J, with 4 as the count of junction bases outside the gene matches. The immunoSEQ Assay, a bias-controlled multiplex PCR, was used to amplify TCRbeta CDR3 regions from genomic DNA. The original methods were these. The number of nucleated cells in each sample was estimated by amplification of reference gene primers within the assay. Sequence reads were collapsed and filtered to measure the absolute abundance of every unique TCRbeta CDR3 rearrangement. For each sample, productive Simpson clonality was calculated as the square root of Simpson's diversity index across productive rearrangements. TCRdb provides this immuneACCESS table in a form limited to in-frame rearrangements. Some clones are lacking; in checked studies, under half of them reflect an unresolved V gene, and why the rest are absent is not known. The V and J calls and the clone size are those of that table, but D and trimming were determined from the DNA. The sample data list over 150,000 clones, and less than 95% of these were observed just once. The top ten constitute about 0.76% of the sample.

The clonotype originates from a man aged 25-40 years with COVID-19, enrolled during active disease. The sequenced sample was peripheral blood. Recombination connected TRBV6-5 to TRBJ1-2; 7 bases in between match TRBD1. The DNA sequence is given as TGTGCCAGCAGTAGACGGGACAGCTATGGCTACACCTTC. Translated, this gives CASSRRDSYGYTF.